Here is one T cell receptor (beta chain) with its context. The data derive from a study of blood T cell repertoires in COVID-19. TCRdb keeps only in-frame clones here, not all; method: immunoSEQ multiplex PCR. The sample carries just under 350,000 clones, about nine tenths recorded once. The V segment lost 7 bases and the J segment 7 bases; nucleotides outside the gene matches: 3. CDR3 size: 14 residues. CDR1 is SEHNR, CDR2 FQNEAQ, per germline (reference sequence). The sample consisted of peripheral blood. The chain uses TRBV7-9 and TRBJ2-2; TRBD2 matches 13 bases. The receptor comes from a woman in her fifties or sixties with COVID-19, enrolled during active disease. CDR3 amino acids: CASTTSGRGGELFF. DNA for the CDR3: TGTGCCAGCACCACTAGCGGGAGGGGCGGGGAGCTGTTTTTT.